Given below is one TCR beta chain in context. Its antigen is currently unknown. The sample belongs to a study of long-term antiretroviral therapy in people with HIV. A minimum of one pre-ART and two post-ART PBMC samples existed for each donor. With survey level as its setting, the immunoSEQ assay was v3.0. Only in-frame clones appear in the TCRdb table, and some are missing; sequencing was by immunoSEQ multiplex PCR. The table has some 20,000 clones, more than 75% seen once. Findings of the study overall: Diversity measured after ART increased yet remained under transplant donor controls. Clones that had undergone expansion before ART prevailed in the repertoire throughout all time points.

This material consisted of unsorted PBMCs, taken 0.5 years after starting antiretroviral therapy. This sequence originates from a man aged 40-55 years with HIV.

DNA of the CDR3: TGTGCCAGTCTGGAGGGCTCTGGGGCCAACGTCCTGACTTTC. This encodes CASLEGSGANVLTF. J is TRBJ2-6 and V is TRBV11-2; TRBD2 might be the D (6 bases). Trimming took 9 bases from V and 0 from J, leaving 9 bases between them. This CDR3 is 14 amino acids long. Per germline, CDR1 SGHAT and CDR2 FQNNGV.